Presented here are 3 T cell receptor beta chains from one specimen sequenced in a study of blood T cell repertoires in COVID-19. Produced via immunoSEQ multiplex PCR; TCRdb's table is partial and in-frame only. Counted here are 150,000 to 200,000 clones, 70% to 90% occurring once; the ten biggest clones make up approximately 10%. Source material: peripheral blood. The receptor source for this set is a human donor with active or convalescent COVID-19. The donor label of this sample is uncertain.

CDR3 bases: TGTGCCAGCAGCTTATTCAGACTGGACTACGAGCAGTACTTC. Its protein product is CASSLFRLDYEQYF. This chain links TRBV7-2 with TRBJ2-7, with no clear D. The CDR3 has 14 amino acids. Between the trimmed V and J ends, which lost 2 bases and 3 bases, there was a span of 11 bases. Per the germline V gene, CDR1 is SGHTA and CDR2 is FQGNSA.

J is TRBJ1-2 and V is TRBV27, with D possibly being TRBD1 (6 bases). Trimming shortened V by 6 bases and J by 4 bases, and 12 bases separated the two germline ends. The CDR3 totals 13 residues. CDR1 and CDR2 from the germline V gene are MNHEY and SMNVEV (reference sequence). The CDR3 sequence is CASSSGTLYGYTF. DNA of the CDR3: TGTGCCAGCAGCTCCGGGACACTCTATGGCTACACCTTC.

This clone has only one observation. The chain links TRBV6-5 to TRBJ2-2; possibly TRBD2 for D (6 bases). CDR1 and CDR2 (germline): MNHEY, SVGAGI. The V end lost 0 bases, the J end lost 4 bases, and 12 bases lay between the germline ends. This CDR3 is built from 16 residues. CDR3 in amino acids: CASSYSIGGITGELFF. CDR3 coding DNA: TGTGCCAGCAGTTACTCGATCGGGGGAATCACCGGGGAGCTGTTTTTT.